This entry lists 24 T cell receptor beta chains sequenced from one sample in a study of cytomegalovirus exposure and HLA in healthy donors. The study ran its PCR with 60 Vbeta and 13 Jbeta primers. TCRdb's copy holds only in-frame clones and misses some; the assay was immunoSEQ multiplex PCR. Among about 140,000 clones listed, approximately 80% were seen once. The sequenced sample consisted of PBMCs. The receptors stem from a man in his fifties in good health and CMV-seronegative.

With respect to this clone: The same CDR3 also results from other DNA sequences found in this sample. The J gene is TRBJ1-2, the V gene TRBV2, with D maybe TRBD1 (5 bases). Trimming pared 9 bases from V and 0 bases from J, leaving 11 bases between. The CDR3 is made up of 13 amino acids. Germline V CDR1 and CDR2: SNHLY, FYNNEI. CDR3 region: CASRGGANYGYTF. The DNA of the CDR3 is TGTGCCAGTCGGGGGGGAGCTAACTATGGCTACACCTTC. The full variable domain, completed using reference TRBV2 and TRBJ1-2, is EPEVTQTPSHQVTQMGQEVILRCVPISNHLYFYWYRQILGQKVEFLVSFYNNEISEKSEIFDDQFSVERPDGSNFTLKIRSTKLEDSAMYFCASRGGANYGYTFGSGTRLTVV.

This clone was found once. The chain employs TRBV2 and TRBJ2-5; TRBD1 matches 9 bases. V was clipped by 0 bases and J by 4 bases; unmatched bases: 6. The germline gives CDR1 SNHLY, CDR2 FYNNEI. The CDR3 is 16 residues long. This CDR3 reads CASSEARNRGLETQYF. CDR3 in DNA: TGTGCCAGCAGTGAAGCGCGAAACAGGGGGCTAGAGACCCAGTACTTC.

This clone was counted between two and nine times. This chain uses TRBV2 with TRBJ2-5; 9 bases agree with TRBD2. CDR3 length: 14 amino acids. Germline lookup yields CDR1 SNHLY and CDR2 FYNNEI. Trimming took 8 bases from V and 4 from J; bases not matched to a gene: 8. CDR3 nucleotide sequence: TGTGCCAGCCGCGGGAAACTAGCGGGAGAGACCCAGTACTTC. Translation: CASRGKLAGETQYF.

About this clone: This CDR3 fails to terminate in the conserved phenylalanine or tryptophan, so it likely reflects a read error. This rearrangement joins TRBV6-4 to TRBJ1-1; 11 nucleotides match TRBD1. Germline CDR1 and CDR2: MRHNA and SNTAGT. V shed 6 bases and J 5 bases; nucleotides not matched to a gene: 5. The CDR3 runs to 14 residues. CDR3 DNA sequence: TGTGCCAGCAGCCCCGGACAGGGGGCAACTGAAGCTTTCATT. It specifies CASSPGQGATEAFI.

The V call is TRBV28, the J call TRBJ2-3, with a tentative D call TRBD2 (7 bases). The germline V gene has CDR1 MDHEN and CDR2 SYDVKM. Trimming took off 7 bases at V and 0 bases at J, with 17 bases between the two ends. The CDR3 is made up of 16 amino acids. CDR3 bases: TGTGCCAGCACTAAAAACGGGGGGCCTAGCACAGATACGCAGTATTTT. It is translated as CASTKNGGPSTDTQYF.

The rearrangement joins TRBV27 to TRBJ2-4, with D maybe TRBD1 (5 bases). Germline CDR1 MNHEY, CDR2 SMNVEV (reference sequence). The CDR3 length is 15 residues. V was trimmed by 5 bases and J by 0 bases, leaving 11 bases between them. Here the CDR3 DNA reads TGTGCCAGCAGTACAGGCCAGCTAGCCAAAAACATTCAGTACTTC. It encodes CASSTGQLAKNIQYF.

The gene calls are TRBV9 and TRBJ1-1; D ambiguous. Trimming took 2 bases from V and 3 from J, leaving 11 bases between them. The CDR3 is 14 residues long. Germline-derived CDR1 and CDR2 are SGDLS and YYNGEE. In DNA form, the CDR3 reads TGTGCCAGCAGCGTTACGGGGTCATACACTGAAGCTTTCTTT. It encodes CASSVTGSYTEAFF. The whole variable domain, filled in from reference TRBV9 and TRBJ1-1, reads DSGVTQTPKHLITATGQRVTLRCSPRSGDLSVYWYQQSLDQGLQFLIQYYNGEERAKGNILERFSAQQFPDLHSELNLSSLELGDSALYFCASSVTGSYTEAFFGQGTRLTVV.

The rearrangement links TRBV19 to TRBJ2-2; TRBD1 agrees at 7 bases. The CDR3 consists of 16 residues. Germline V gene data show CDR1 as LNHDA and CDR2 as SQIVND (reference sequence). After removal of 4 bases from V and 3 bases from J, the junction contained 8 bases not matched to a gene. CDR3 sequence: CASSTSWTGHTGELFF. DNA for the CDR3: TGTGCCAGTAGTACTAGCTGGACAGGTCACACCGGGGAGCTGTTTTTT.

This clone appeared a single time. The chain employs TRBV29-1 and TRBJ1-6; TRBD1 agrees at 7 bases. There are 13 residues in the CDR3. After removal of 6 bases from V and 5 bases from J, the junction contained 4 bases not matched to a gene. Germline V gene lookup returns CDR1 SQVTM and CDR2 ANQGSEA. The CDR3 DNA is TGCAGCGTACACACAGGGGATAATTCACCCCTCCACTTT. Protein: CSVHTGDNSPLHF. The variable domain in full, completed from reference TRBV29-1 and TRBJ1-6, reads SAVISQKPSRDICQRGTSLTIQCQVDSQVTMMFWYRQQPGQSLTLIATANQGSEATYESGFVIDKFPISRPNLTFSTLTVSNMSPEDSSIYLCSVHTGDNSPLHFGNGTRLTVT.

The rearrangement uses TRBV28 and TRBJ1-1, with D perhaps TRBD1 (6 bases). Trimming left V 6 bases short and J 10 bases short, with 15 bases between. CDR1 is MDHEN, CDR2 SYDVKM, per germline. The CDR3 consists of 12 residues. This CDR3 is CASSPNRVGAFF. CDR3 nucleotides: TGTGCCAGCAGCCCGAACAGGGTCGGAGCTTTCTTT.

The chain is built from TRBV7-6 and TRBJ2-5; 8 bases fit TRBD1. J gave up 1 base and V 5 bases, and 3 bases lay outside the gene matches. The germline V gene has CDR1 SGHVS and CDR2 FNYEAQ. The CDR3 totals 14 residues. CDR3 sequence reads: CASSIGQGQETQYF. In DNA, the CDR3 is TGTGCCAGCAGCATCGGACAGGGCCAAGAGACCCAGTACTTC.

The chain uses TRBV28 and TRBJ1-1, with a possible D match to TRBD1 (6 bases). Germline lookup yields CDR1 MDHEN and CDR2 SYDVKM. V gave up 9 bases and J gave up 3 bases, with 14 bases separating them. CDR3 length: 13 amino acids. CDR3: CASSQGSYTEAFF. CDR3 DNA: TGTGCCAGTTCTCAGGGGTCTTACACTGAAGCTTTCTTT.

In its sample, this clone was seen a few times. This chain links TRBV7-9 with TRBJ1-3; 11 bases fit TRBD1. The CDR3 runs to 16 residues. Trimming cost V 6 bases and J 0 bases; bases outside gene matches: 4. CDR1 and CDR2 (germline): SEHNR, FQNEAQ (reference sequence). The CDR3 bases are TGTGCCAGCAGTGGGACAGGGGGGCACTCTGGAAACACCATATATTTT. Translated, it gives CASSGTGGHSGNTIYF.

This clone has a single count. The same CDR3 can be traced to other DNA sequences in this sample. The chain couples TRBV6-4 to TRBJ1-1; D unresolved. The germline gives CDR1 MRHNA, CDR2 SNTAGT. V was trimmed by 2 bases and J by 1 base, leaving 5 bases between them. CDR3 length: 13 amino acids. The CDR3 region is CASSDRENTEAFF. The CDR3, as DNA: TGTGCCAGCAGTGACAGAGAGAACACTGAAGCTTTCTTT.

The chain has TRBV7-9 and TRBJ1-5, with no clear D. The CDR3 is 13 residues long. CDR1 and CDR2 from the germline V gene are SEHNR and FQNEAQ (reference sequence). V lost 4 bases and J 4 bases, leaving 8 bases between the germline ends. CDR3 nucleotide sequence: TGTGCCAGCAGCTACACCCAAAATCAGCCCCAGCATTTT. The encoded protein is CASSYTQNQPQHF.

In this sample, this clone turned up once. The V call is TRBV19, the J call TRBJ1-6; 9 bases agree with TRBD1. V trimming: 5 bases; J trimming: 8 bases; junction bases outside the gene matches: 4. The CDR3 spans 14 residues. The germline CDR1 and CDR2 sequences are LNHDA and SQIVND (reference sequence). Here the CDR3 reads CASSPGTGYSPLHF. CDR3 sequence (DNA): TGTGCCAGTAGTCCCGGGACAGGGTATTCACCCCTCCACTTT.

The chain couples TRBV5-5 to TRBJ2-7, with D perhaps matching TRBD2 (5 bases). The CDR3 loop spans 12 amino acids. V shed 0 bases and J shed 6 bases, with 7 bases lying between them. The germline V gene has CDR1 SGHKS and CDR2 YYEKEE (reference sequence). The chain's CDR3 is CASSLDRGEQYF. DNA of the CDR3: TGTGCCAGCAGCTTGGATCGGGGCGAGCAGTACTTC.

The V gene is TRBV28, the J gene TRBJ2-7; unclear D gene. Germline lookup yields CDR1 MDHEN and CDR2 SYDVKM. Trimming stripped 8 bases from V and 3 bases from J, with 14 bases between. The CDR3 loop spans 13 amino acids. The CDR3 DNA is TGTGCCAGCCGGCGAGGCGGTCTCTACGAGCAGTACTTC. Translation gives CASRRGGLYEQYF. The full variable domain, its missing parts supplied by reference TRBV28 and TRBJ2-7, is DVKVTQSSRYLVKRTGEKVFLECVQDMDHENMFWYRQDPGLGLRLIYFSYDVKMKEKGDIPEGYSVSREKKERFSLILESASTNQTSMYLCASRRGGLYEQYFGPGTRLTVT.

The CDR3 loop reads CASGYLGLAEGEQYF. Here the CDR3 DNA reads TGTGCCAGTGGGTACCTGGGACTAGCGGAAGGCGAGCAGTACTTC. V usage is TRBV19 and J usage is TRBJ2-7, with 11 bases that match TRBD2. CDR1 is LNHDA, CDR2 SQIVND, per germline (reference sequence). Trimming at V came to 8 bases and at J to 6 bases, leaving 12 bases not matched to a gene. CDR3 length equals 15 residues.

V is TRBV5-4 and J is TRBJ1-2; no definite D call. The CDR3 is 15 amino acids. Trimming removed 0 bases at V and 0 bases at J, with 9 bases between. CDR1 SGHNT and CDR2 YYREEE come from the germline V gene (reference sequence). The CDR3 DNA is TGTGCCAGCAGCTTGGCCAGGCCCCCTAACTATGGCTACACCTTC. It specifies CASSLARPPNYGYTF.

V is TRBV10-1 and J is TRBJ1-1, with D possibly TRBD1 on 5 matching bases. The ends were cut back, 5 bases at V and 1 base at J, with 26 bases in the middle. Germline values: CDR1 WNHNN, CDR2 SYGVQD (reference sequence). This CDR3 contains 19 residues. The CDR3 here is CASSPILDTNPAQNTEAFF. CDR3 nucleotide sequence: TGCGCCAGCAGTCCTATATTGGACACCAACCCGGCCCAGAACACTGAAGCTTTCTTT.

This clone has more than one count but fewer than ten. The gene calls are TRBV2 and TRBJ2-1, with D uncertain. CDR3 length equals 15 residues. Germline CDR1 SNHLY, CDR2 FYNNEI. V was cut by 4 bases and J by 8 bases, with 18 bases left in between. Written as DNA, the CDR3 is TGTGCCAGCAGTGCCCCCCGCGGAAGGAGAGATGAGCAGTTCTTC. This translates into CASSAPRGRRDEQFF.

This clone was counted only a few times. The chain couples TRBV19 to TRBJ1-1; D might be TRBD1 (5 bases). Germline-derived CDR1 and CDR2 are LNHDA and SQIVND (reference sequence). V lost 3 bases, J lost 4 bases, and 15 bases lay in between. The length of the CDR3 is 15 residues. In nucleotides, the CDR3 is TGTGCCAGTAGTATCGGTCCCACCAGGGTCACTGAAGCTTTCTTT. Its translation: CASSIGPTRVTEAFF.

The rearrangement uses TRBV15 and TRBJ2-1; no reliable D call. Between the trimmed V and J ends, which lost 5 bases and 6 bases, there was a span of 11 bases. Germline V gene sequence: CDR1 LNHNV, CDR2 YYDKDF (reference sequence). This CDR3 has 13 residues. The CDR3: CATSERRGNEQFF. CDR3 bases: TGTGCCACCAGCGAGAGAAGAGGCAATGAGCAGTTCTTC.